The rows below give T cell receptor beta chains drawn from one sample of a study of human CD4 T cells and Enterobacteriaceae. Method: immunoSEQ multiplex PCR; TCRdb's copy keeps in-frame clones and lacks some. The table shows some 30,000 clones, with roughly 79% occurring only once. Sequences were obtained from memory CD4+ T cells from blood. The receptors shown here come from a human donor in good health. The conserved cysteine and the conserved F or W are not part of the CDR3 here.

j_call: TRBJ1-1
v_call: TRBV30
cdr3_aa: AWRLGQRNTEAF

j_call: TRBJ2-7
v_call: TRBV10-3
cdr3_aa: ATRDRDGEQY

j_call: .
v_call: TRBV30
cdr3_aa: AWSSPPRLAVTYEQY

j_call: TRBJ2-5
v_call: TRBV20-1
cdr3_aa: SAQSQETQY

j_call: TRBJ2-7
v_call: TRBV5-4
cdr3_aa: ASSLQGGRGEQY

j_call: TRBJ2-1
v_call: TRBV10-3
cdr3_aa: AISETGTSGRAYNEQF

j_call: TRBJ2-2
v_call: TRBV7-3
cdr3_aa: ASSPPGLAGGELF

j_call: TRBJ2-1
v_call: TRBV7-8
cdr3_aa: ASSLVGGGAYNEQF

j_call: TRBJ1-6
v_call: TRBV11-2
cdr3_aa: ASSIYNSPLH

j_call: TRBJ2-7
v_call: TRBV10-3
cdr3_aa: AISEHRDSLQY

j_call: TRBJ2-7
v_call: TRBV2
cdr3_aa: ASTGLEGSEQY

j_call: TRBJ2-2
v_call: TRBV2
cdr3_aa: ASSPTGTGVTGELF

j_call: TRBJ2-3
v_call: TRBV30
cdr3_aa: ACPGTDTQY

j_call: TRBJ2-1
v_call: TRBV10-3
cdr3_aa: ATARQGAHNEQF

j_call: TRBJ2-2
v_call: TRBV19
cdr3_aa: ASSPIGGNTGELF

j_call: TRBJ1-1
v_call: TRBV6-5
cdr3_aa: ASSYSTRGLTEAF

j_call: TRBJ2-7
v_call: TRBV6-5
cdr3_aa: ASSLTVSSYEQY

j_call: TRBJ1-1
v_call: TRBV5-5
cdr3_aa: ASSLAPSGEAF

j_call: TRBJ1-4
v_call: TRBV9
cdr3_aa: ASSGGTVGEKLF

j_call: TRBJ2-7
v_call: TRBV28
cdr3_aa: ASSLSQGAYEQY

j_call: TRBJ2-1
v_call: TRBV6-1
cdr3_aa: ASSGTSGIGGYEQF

j_call: TRBJ2-3
v_call: TRBV5-1
cdr3_aa: ASSSSGQWADTQY

j_call: TRBJ1-6
v_call: TRBV9
cdr3_aa: ASSVATGQNYNSPLH

j_call: TRBJ1-5
v_call: TRBV23-1
cdr3_aa: ASSQYRRDSYSNQPQH

j_call: TRBJ2-2
v_call: TRBV6-5
cdr3_aa: ASSLRAGELF

j_call: TRBJ1-2
v_call: TRBV2
cdr3_aa: ASSESYGYT

j_call: TRBJ2-7
v_call: TRBV6-6
cdr3_aa: ASSYGQGDIDEQY

j_call: TRBJ2-7
v_call: TRBV6-6
cdr3_aa: ASTNQGTYEQY

j_call: TRBJ2-7
v_call: TRBV2
cdr3_aa: ASRTSGFYEQY

j_call: TRBJ2-7
v_call: TRBV6-5
cdr3_aa: ASSYTREGTYEQY

j_call: TRBJ1-5
v_call: TRBV10-3
cdr3_aa: AISDPTNSNQPQH

j_call: TRBJ1-5
v_call: TRBV6-1
cdr3_aa: ASSLDTISNQPQH

j_call: TRBJ2-1
v_call: TRBV6-4
cdr3_aa: ASSDSFREGYNEQF